This T cell receptor (beta chain) was recovered during a study of T cells in narcolepsy. Study at large: Donors had narcolepsy type 1 or type 2, or were healthy controls. The study, taken as a whole, reports: Reportedly, autoreactive clonotypes were serially detected in patients' blood but not controls'.

Sequenced by immunoSEQ multiplex PCR; TCRdb stores in-frame clones only, minus some. Of about 30,000 clones listed, around 80% are singletons. This clone was seen once. Antigen: not known. The receptor's source is a human donor with narcolepsy. Sequencing used CD45RA- memory CD4+ T cells from PBMCs.

CDR3 sequence (DNA): TGTGCCAGCAGCCACCTTGAGGGGGCTAGCGGGGGCCGGGGCAAAAACATTCAGTACTTC. It translates to CASSHLEGASGGRGKNIQYF. The chain uses TRBV4-2 and TRBJ2-4, with 10 bases lining up with TRBD2. V shed 3 bases, J shed 3 bases, and the junction held 17 bases outside the gene matches. Germline V lookup: CDR1 LGHNA, CDR2 YNFKEQ. There are 20 residues in the CDR3.